This record covers a single TCR beta chain. V dropped 2 bases and J dropped 3 bases, with 13 bases sitting between them. Germline V gene data show CDR1 as SGHTA and CDR2 as FQGNSA. The CDR3 is made up of 15 amino acids. These data come from a study of Ad26.COV2.S vaccination and SARS-CoV-2 variants. Regarding treatment: around 19 received Ad26.COV2.S at low or high dose, single or two shots; roughly five received placebo; per-sample allocation not given. Specimen acquisition occurred on day 63 following the initial vaccine or placebo injection. Repertoires were generated with immunoSEQ multiplex PCR, while TCRdb's copy carries only in-frame clones and drops some. This table holds about 460,000 clones, roughly nine tenths found once.

The chain employs TRBV7-2 and TRBJ1-2, with D maybe TRBD1 (6 bases). This sequence originates from a person between 18 and 60 years old who received the Ad26.COV2.S COVID-19 vaccine or a placebo. Sample: peripheral blood, taken in a trial of Ad26.COV2.S vaccine versus placebo. The chain's CDR3 is CASSLQGRCDYGYTF. DNA for the CDR3: TGTGCCAGCAGCTTACAGGGGCGCTGTGACTATGGCTACACCTTC.